The 11 T cell receptor beta chains reported below all come from one sample, sequenced in a study of T cell repertoires in cytomegalovirus infection. These TCRs' antigens remain unknown. Using its own MiXCR run on the reads, TCRdb lists one record per CDR3 protein. The repertoire holds under 200,000 distinct CDR3 sequences, with about 22% as singletons. The sequences come from CD8+ T cells from cultured PBMCs, collected from culture after CMV antigen stimulation. The receptors were sampled from a human donor in good health (CMV status not recorded). Some clones in this sample may be carry-over from other donors' samples.

This clonotype came up a few times. This chain links TRBV4-2 with TRBJ1-5; 9 bases fit TRBD1. The CDR3 is 16 residues long. V dropped 4 bases and J dropped 2; count of bases not matched to a gene: 6. Germline-derived CDR1 and CDR2 are LGHNA and YNFKEQ. The CDR3 loop reads CASSPRTGDGNQPQHF. DNA for the CDR3: TGTGCCAGCAGCCCCCGGACAGGGGACGGCAATCAGCCCCAGCATTTT.

Only a few counts were recorded for this clonotype. The CDR3: CASSYSSPIGEKLFF. The DNA of the CDR3 is TGTGCCAGCAGTTACTCGTCTCCGATCGGTGAAAAACTGTTTTTT. The rearrangement links TRBV6-5 to TRBJ1-4; D uncertain. CDR1 is MNHEY and CDR2 is SVGAGI in the germline V gene. The V end was cut by 0 bases, the J end by 7 bases, with 12 bases between. The CDR3 runs 15 residues.

The J gene is TRBJ1-1, the V gene TRBV20-1, with unresolved D. Deletions cut 3 bases from V and 0 bases from J, with 17 bases between. The germline gives CDR1 DFQATT, CDR2 SNEGSKA (reference sequence). The CDR3 contains 16 residues. The CDR3 DNA reads as TGCAGTGCTAGCCCCCCTCGTACAGCTTTGAACACTGAAGCTTTCTTT. This encodes CSASPPRTALNTEAFF.

The CDR3 loop is CASSYSRRKVNTEAFF. The CDR3 coding sequence is TGTGCCAGCAGTTACTCGAGAAGGAAAGTGAACACTGAAGCTTTCTTT. The rearrangement links TRBV6-5 to TRBJ1-1; D remains unclear. V gave up 0 bases and J gave up 0 bases, with 11 bases separating them. The CDR3 is made up of 16 amino acids. The germline V gene has CDR1 MNHEY and CDR2 SVGAGI.

In its sample, this clonotype was seen once. This chain joins TRBV28 and TRBJ1-1; weak D call: TRBD1 (6 bases). V was shortened by 6 bases and J by 7 bases, with 18 bases between the two germline ends. The V gene's germline CDR1 is MDHEN and CDR2 SYDVKM. The CDR3 is 14 amino acids. The CDR3: CASSTFVDRHEAFF. For the CDR3, the DNA is TGTGCCAGCAGCACCTTCGTCGACAGGCATGAAGCTTTCTTT.

This chain connects TRBV24-1 to TRBJ2-3; possible D gene TRBD1, 5 bases. Germline V gene data show CDR1 as KGHDR and CDR2 as SFDVKD. Trimming left V 4 bases short and J 0 bases short, with 13 bases between. This CDR3 has 16 amino acids. CDR3 residues: CATSDPDISSTDTQYF. The CDR3 region has the DNA TGTGCCACCAGTGACCCGGACATCTCTAGCACAGATACGCAGTATTTT.

This chain connects TRBV7-2 to TRBJ1-2, with 8 bases matching TRBD1. Germline V gene sequence: CDR1 SGHTA, CDR2 FQGNSA. V lost 5 bases and J lost 3; bases outside the gene matches: 8. The CDR3 spans 15 residues. The CDR3 loop is CASSRQGQVDYGYTF. For the CDR3, the DNA is TGTGCCAGCAGCAGACAGGGACAGGTCGACTATGGCTACACCTTC.

The chain couples TRBV11-2 to TRBJ2-1, with unresolved D. Trimming took off 4 bases at V and 0 bases at J, with 10 bases between the two ends. The CDR3 totals 15 residues. The V gene's germline CDR1 is SGHAT and CDR2 FQNNGV. CDR3 loop: CASSSTASSYNEQFF. The CDR3 DNA follows: TGTGCCAGCAGCTCGACTGCAAGCTCCTACAATGAGCAGTTCTTC.

This clonotype was recorded a few times. The rearrangement uses TRBV7-9 and TRBJ1-1; TRBD1 agrees at 11 bases. Germline CDR1 reads SEHNR; CDR2 reads FQNEAQ (reference sequence). CDR3 size: 14 residues. V gave up 4 bases and J gave up 5 bases; unmatched junction bases: 3. Here the CDR3 reads CASSYRDRGTEAFF. DNA of the CDR3: TGTGCCAGCAGCTACCGGGACAGGGGGACTGAAGCTTTCTTT.

This clonotype has more than one count but fewer than ten. This chain joins TRBV5-1 and TRBJ2-1, with D possibly TRBD1 on 6 matching bases. CDR1 SGHRS and CDR2 YFSETQ come from the germline V gene. V lost 2 bases to trimming and J lost 3 bases, with 15 bases between them. CDR3 size: 16 residues. CDR3 amino acids: CASSLPGVTNYNEQFF. The CDR3 nucleotides are TGCGCCAGCAGCTTACCAGGGGTGACCAACTACAATGAGCAGTTCTTC.

This clonotype was seen a few times. The gene calls are TRBV7-6 and TRBJ1-6; no reliable D call. Trimming cost V 6 bases and J 5 bases, with 17 bases left between them. The CDR3 has 16 residues. The germline gives CDR1 SGHVS, CDR2 FNYEAQ. The CDR3 DNA reads as TGTGCCAGCAGTAATGCGTGGAAGCGAAATAATTCACCCCTCCACTTT. Protein sequence: CASSNAWKRNNSPLHF. Using reference TRBV7-6 and TRBJ1-6 for the parts outside the CDR3, the full variable domain is GAGVSQSPRYKVTKRGQDVALRCDPISGHVSLYWYRQALGQGPEFLTYFNYEAQQDKSGLPNDRFSAERPEGSISTLTIQRTEQRDSAMYRCASSNAWKRNNSPLHFGNGTRLTVT.